Presented here are 32 T cell receptor beta chains from one specimen sequenced in a study of T cells after yellow fever vaccination. Each CDR3 protein is one row after TCRdb ran MiXCR on the 5' RACE reads. The data show about 300,000 distinct CDR3 sequences, 3.5% to 4.5% seen once. Here the sequenced sample was PBMCs, taken 5 days after the yellow fever booster vaccination. These receptors were obtained from a man younger than 35 who received the YFV17D yellow fever vaccine.

This clonotype was detected only a few times. The chain employs TRBV2 and TRBJ2-4; D might be TRBD2 (5 bases). Germline V gene data show CDR1 as SNHLY and CDR2 as FYNNEI. Trimming took off 2 bases at V and 15 bases at J, with 11 bases between the two ends. The CDR3 is 11 amino acids. The CDR3 sequence: CASSEWSRGYF. In nucleotides, the CDR3 is TGTGCCAGCAGTGAATGGTCCCGGGGGTACTTC.

This clonotype was seen a few times. J is TRBJ1-1 and V is TRBV6-5; D is unclear. V dropped 0 bases and J dropped 5 bases, with 10 bases sitting between them. This CDR3 is built from 14 residues. The germline CDR1 and CDR2 sequences are MNHEY and SVGAGI. CDR3 DNA: TGTGCCAGCAGTTACTCGCCCGGCCGAACTGAAGCTTTCTTT. Its protein product is CASSYSPGRTEAFF.

This clonotype was observed many times. This sequence joins TRBV18 and TRBJ2-1, with D tentatively TRBD2 (6 bases). CDR1 and CDR2 from the germline V gene are KGHSH and LQKENI. The CDR3 contains 15 residues. Trimming took off 3 bases at V and 10 bases at J, with 19 bases between the two ends. The CDR3 DNA reads as TGTGCCAGCTCACCCCCGGGACTTATGGGAGGAGAGCAGTTCTTC. This sequence encodes CASSPPGLMGGEQFF.

This chain connects TRBV4-1 to TRBJ2-7; the D is unclear. CDR1 and CDR2 (germline): MGHRA, YSYEKL. CDR3 length: 14 amino acids. Trimming took 0 bases from V and 4 from J, leaving 10 bases between them. Written as DNA, the CDR3 is TGCGCCAGCAGCCAAGATATCGTCGGATACGAGCAGTACTTC. It codes for CASSQDIVGYEQYF.

There are a few counts of this clonotype. This chain uses TRBV30 with TRBJ2-5, with 7 bases matching TRBD1. The J segment lost 2 bases and the V segment lost 4 bases, leaving 4 bases of the junction unmatched. CDR3 length: 13 residues. Germline CDR1 GTSNPN, CDR2 SVGIG (reference sequence). The CDR3 here is CAWNRGRQETQYF. For the CDR3, the DNA is TGTGCCTGGAACAGGGGCCGGCAAGAGACCCAGTACTTC.

In this sample, this clonotype turned up many times. This rearrangement joins TRBV5-1 to TRBJ1-1; D is undetermined. Germline V CDR1 and CDR2: SGHRS, YFSETQ. This CDR3 is built from 14 residues. The V gene lost 4 bases and the J gene lost 0 bases, with 10 bases spanning the gap. The DNA for the CDR3 is TGCGCCAGCAGCCCTTCGTTAATGAACACTGAAGCTTTCTTT. Protein product: CASSPSLMNTEAFF.

This clonotype was observed at least ten times. The V gene is TRBV7-3, the J gene TRBJ2-1; 9 nucleotides align to TRBD2. The germline CDR1 and CDR2 sequences are SGHTA and FQGTGA. The ends lost 5 bases at V and 3 bases at J; junction bases unmatched: 5. This CDR3 is built from 15 residues. CDR3 sequence: CASSPSGESYNEQFF. The CDR3 DNA is TGTGCCAGCAGCCCTAGCGGGGAAAGCTACAATGAGCAGTTCTTC.

This clonotype has at least ten counts. The chain uses TRBV7-2 and TRBJ2-7; D is unresolved. The CDR3 spans 10 residues. Deletions cut 2 bases from V and 6 bases from J, with 2 bases between. Germline V gene sequence: CDR1 SGHTA, CDR2 FQGNSA. Written as DNA, the CDR3 is TGTGCCAGCAGCTTACGCGAGCAGTACGTC. Translation gives CASSLREQYV.

The sample holds a few counts of this clonotype. The genes are TRBV27 and TRBJ1-2; TRBD1 might be the D (5 bases). The CDR3 extends over 13 amino acids. The V end lost 2 bases, the J end lost 3 bases, and 7 bases lay between the germline ends. In germline, CDR1 is MNHEY, CDR2 SMNVEV (reference sequence). The CDR3 reads CASSLSRDYGYTF. CDR3 nucleotides: TGTGCCAGCAGTTTAAGCAGGGACTATGGCTACACCTTC.

This sequence joins TRBV5-6 and TRBJ2-1, with D possibly being TRBD2 (7 bases). The ends were cut back, 4 bases at V and 6 bases at J, with 17 bases in the middle. The CDR3 extends over 15 amino acids. The germline V gene encodes CDR1 SGHDT and CDR2 YYEEEE. The CDR3 spells CASSPSAGAVNEQFF. The CDR3 coding sequence is TGTGCCAGCAGCCCGAGCGCGGGGGCGGTCAATGAGCAGTTCTTC. Looking up the rest from reference TRBV5-6 and TRBJ2-1 gives the full variable domain: DAGVTQSPTHLIKTRGQQVTLRCSPKSGHDTVSWYQQALGQGPQFIFQYYEEEERQRGNFPDRFSGHQFPNYSSELNVNALLLGDSALYLCASSPSAGAVNEQFFGPGTRLTVL.

The sample holds many counts of this clonotype. The V call is TRBV12-3 or TRBV12-4, the J call TRBJ2-5, with TRBD2 identical over 14 bases. V shed 7 bases and J 5 bases; nucleotides not matched to a gene: 6. The CDR3 sequence is 15 residues long. CDR3 DNA sequence: TGTGCCAGCATGACTAGCGGGGGGGCAGAGGAGACCCAGTACTTC. Translated, it gives CASMTSGGAEETQYF.

This clonotype was observed a handful of times. The chain has TRBV9 and TRBJ2-2; 9 bases are shared with TRBD1. V gave up 2 bases and J gave up 3 bases; unmatched junction bases: 5. The germline V gene encodes CDR1 SGDLS and CDR2 YYNGEE. The CDR3 runs to 16 residues. Written as DNA, the CDR3 is TGTGCCAGCAGCGTCCGGGACAGGGTACACACCGGGGAGCTGTTTTTT. This codes for CASSVRDRVHTGELFF.

The rearrangement links TRBV6-6 to TRBJ2-7, with D possibly TRBD2 on 7 matching bases. CDR1 is MNHNY, CDR2 SVGAGI, per germline (reference sequence). The CDR3 is made up of 15 amino acids. V lost 2 bases and J 5 bases, leaving 16 bases between the germline ends. CDR3 nucleotide sequence: TGTGCCAGCAGTTACGGGGCGGGGGCAGGGAACGAGCAGTACGTC. Translated: CASSYGAGAGNEQYV.

The chain is built from TRBV18 and TRBJ2-7, with a tentative D call TRBD1 (5 bases). From germline, CDR1 is KGHSH and CDR2 LQKENI. The ends were cut back, 3 bases at V and 0 bases at J, with 9 bases in the middle. CDR3 length: 14 amino acids. This CDR3 reads CASSPQQGSYEQYF. CDR3 sequence (DNA): TGTGCCAGCTCACCCCAGCAGGGCTCCTACGAGCAGTACTTC.

This clonotype was observed at least ten times. The chain has TRBV24-1 and TRBJ2-7; D might be TRBD1 (6 bases). Trimming removed 9 bases from V and 3 bases from J, with 17 bases in between. Germline CDR1 reads KGHDR; CDR2 reads SFDVKD. The CDR3 spans 14 residues. CDR3 residues: CATQRGFRIYEQYV. The CDR3 nucleotides read TGTGCCACCCAGAGGGGGTTTCGGATCTACGAGCAGTACGTC.

In its sample, this clonotype was seen many times. V is TRBV6-6 and J is TRBJ1-6; D gene unclear. CDR1 is MNHNY, CDR2 SVGAGI, per germline (reference sequence). The CDR3 runs to 16 residues. V lost 2 bases and J 7 bases, leaving 15 bases between the germline ends. Here the CDR3 DNA reads TGTGCCAGCAGTTACGGCCGAGGGAACTCGAATTCACCCCTCCACTTT. It codes for CASSYGRGNSNSPLHF.

This clonotype has ten or more counts. The rearrangement joins TRBV6-2 or TRBV6-3 to TRBJ2-7; tentative D call: TRBD1 (6 bases). The V gene lost 7 bases and the J gene lost 2 bases, with 18 bases spanning the gap. This CDR3 comprises 15 residues. Germline-derived CDR1 and CDR2 are MNHEY and SVGEGT. The CDR3 reads CASTPTSGAAYEQYF. The CDR3 DNA reads as TGTGCCAGCACCCCTACGTCAGGGGCCGCCTACGAGCAGTACTTC.

This chain joins TRBV5-1 and TRBJ2-7, with D perhaps assigned TRBD1 or TRBD2 (5 bases each). Germline V gene lookup returns CDR1 SGHRS and CDR2 YFSETQ. Trimming removed 6 bases from V and 2 bases from J, with 12 bases in between. The CDR3 has 13 amino acids. DNA of the CDR3: TGCGCCAGCAAAGGGGACCCTCCCTACGAGCAGTACTTC. Its translation: CASKGDPPYEQYF.

This clonotype was found many times. The chain uses TRBV4-2 and TRBJ2-2, with 9 bases fitting TRBD2. Germline values: CDR1 LGHNA, CDR2 YNFKEQ. The CDR3 has 16 residues. After removal of 7 bases from V and 5 bases from J, the junction contained 11 bases not matched to a gene. CDR3 loop: CASTGGAGGRTGELFF. The CDR3 nucleotides read TGTGCCAGCACCGGAGGGGCGGGGGGGCGGACCGGGGAGCTGTTTTTT.

The V call is TRBV29-1, the J call TRBJ2-1; tentative D call: TRBD1 (5 bases). Germline CDR1 SQVTM, CDR2 ANQGSEA. This CDR3 has 11 amino acids. Trimming removed 7 bases at V and 5 bases at J, with 9 bases between. The CDR3 loop is CSARQNNEQFF. CDR3 coding DNA: TGCAGCGCCCGACAGAACAATGAGCAGTTCTTC.

This clonotype was recorded a few times. This chain joins TRBV15 and TRBJ2-2; D remains ambiguous. The CDR3 sequence is 15 residues long. V was cut by 1 base and J by 6 bases, with 12 bases left in between. Germline V CDR1 and CDR2: LNHNV, YYDKDF (reference sequence). The CDR3 DNA reads TGTGCCACCAGCAGAGGCAGAGTGGGCGCCGGGGAGCTGTTTTTT. It yields the protein CATSRGRVGAGELFF.

The chain recombines TRBV2 with TRBJ1-5; no firm D call. V lost 5 bases and J 5 bases, leaving 19 bases between the germline ends. The CDR3 sequence is 16 residues long. CDR1 is SNHLY, CDR2 FYNNEI, per germline. The CDR3 sequence is CASSLTRAREDQPQHF. The CDR3 nucleotides are TGTGCCAGCAGTCTCACCCGGGCCCGGGAGGATCAGCCCCAGCATTTT.

This clonotype occurred many times. The genes are TRBV7-9 and TRBJ2-3, with 10 bases aligning to TRBD1. Germline loops: CDR1 SEHNR, CDR2 FQNEAQ (reference sequence). The CDR3 extends over 16 amino acids. The junction had 5 bases not matched to a gene; V was cut back by 5 bases and J by 0 bases. The CDR3 coding sequence is TGTGCCAGCAGCACCTGGACAGGGGGGAGCACAGATACGCAGTATTTT. Amino acids: CASSTWTGGSTDTQYF.

Ten or more counts support this clonotype. The chain has TRBV29-1 and TRBJ2-2; 7 bases are shared with TRBD1. The CDR3 consists of 15 residues. In germline, CDR1 is SQVTM, CDR2 ANQGSEA. After removal of 0 bases from V and 7 bases from J, the junction contained 8 bases not matched to a gene. CDR3 sequence (DNA): TGCAGCGTTGAAGAACGTGGACAGGCCGTCGGGGAGCTGTTTTTT. Translated, it gives CSVEERGQAVGELFF.

This clonotype was observed many times. V and J are TRBV4-1 and TRBJ2-1, with D perhaps TRBD2 (5 bases). CDR3 length: 16 amino acids. From germline, CDR1 is MGHRA and CDR2 YSYEKL. Deletions cut 0 bases from V and 0 bases from J, with 9 bases between. CDR3 nucleotides: TGCGCCAGCAGCCAAGAAGCGGCCAGCTCCTACAATGAGCAGTTCTTC. Translated: CASSQEAASSYNEQFF.

The gene calls are TRBV7-9 and TRBJ1-5; perhaps TRBD1 as D (5 bases). Looked up from germline, CDR1 is SEHNR and CDR2 is FQNEAQ (reference sequence). The CDR3 has 13 amino acids. V lost 5 bases, J lost 6 bases, and 11 bases lay in between. As DNA, the CDR3 is TGTGCCAGCAGCCAGGACATTTCTCAGCCCCAGCATTTT. It yields the protein CASSQDISQPQHF.

This clonotype has a count of ten or more. V and J are TRBV6-2 or TRBV6-3 and TRBJ2-1, with 13 bases lining up with TRBD2. The germline CDR1 and CDR2 sequences are MNHEY and SVGEGT. This CDR3 contains 16 residues. V was pared by 5 bases and J by 7 bases, with 8 bases of the junction left unmatched. CDR3 in DNA: TGTGCCAGCAGTAACCCGGGACTAGCGGGGAGAAATGAGCAGTTCTTC. Translating it yields CASSNPGLAGRNEQFF.

This clonotype was detected ten times or more. This chain joins TRBV6-5 and TRBJ1-6, with 7 bases fitting TRBD1. There are 17 residues in the CDR3. V lost 4 bases and J lost 7; bases outside the gene matches: 13. The germline V gene has CDR1 MNHEY and CDR2 SVGAGI. The CDR3 reads CASSSSYEGARNSPLHF. For the CDR3, the DNA is TGTGCCAGCAGTTCCAGCTACGAGGGGGCTCGGAATTCACCCCTCCACTTT.

At least ten counts were recorded for this clonotype. V usage is TRBV20-1 and J usage is TRBJ2-7, with TRBD2 matching 11 bases. The CDR3 is 13 amino acids. V trimming: 5 bases; J trimming: 2 bases; junction bases outside the gene matches: 2. From germline, CDR1 is DFQATT and CDR2 SNEGSKA (reference sequence). CDR3 loop: CSAQGLAAYEQYF. CDR3 sequence (DNA): TGCAGTGCTCAGGGACTAGCGGCCTACGAGCAGTACTTC.

This clonotype turned up a few times. The chain combines TRBV28 with TRBJ1-2; tentatively, D is TRBD1 (6 bases). CDR1 and CDR2 from the germline V gene are MDHEN and SYDVKM. V was trimmed by 7 bases and J by 4 bases, leaving 16 bases between them. The CDR3 is 14 residues long. Written as DNA, the CDR3 is TGTGCCAGCACCGCATCAGGGGCAATCTATGGCTACACCTTC. It is translated as CASTASGAIYGYTF.

The rearrangement uses TRBV7-2 and TRBJ2-3; D uncertain. The CDR3 sequence is 12 residues long. Germline V gene data show CDR1 as SGHTA and CDR2 as FQGNSA. V was cut by 5 bases and J by 5 bases, with 8 bases left in between. Here the CDR3 DNA reads TGTGCCAGCAGCCCCAATAAAGATACGCAGTATTTT. It translates to CASSPNKDTQYF.

The J gene is TRBJ2-7, the V gene TRBV7-2; D unclear. Germline assignment: CDR1 SGHTA and CDR2 FQGNSA. The CDR3 has 14 amino acids. Trimming stripped 4 bases from V and 0 bases from J, with 10 bases between. The CDR3 region is CASSSPRSSYEQYF. Here the CDR3 DNA reads TGTGCCAGCAGCTCTCCCCGGAGCTCCTACGAGCAGTACTTC.